Listed below are T cell receptor beta chains from one sample, sequenced in a study of identical twins. TCRdb used MiXCR to reprocess the 5' RACE reads, holding one entry per CDR3 protein. The repertoire holds roughly 1.6 million distinct CDR3 sequences, with about 30% as singletons. Input material: cord blood. The receptor set was obtained from a newborn girl in good health. CDR3s include the opening cysteine and the closing phenylalanine or tryptophan. D genes are given only for firm matches.

length	D	J	V	CDR3
16	TRBD2	TRBJ2-7	TRBV7-9	CASSFSLRDYPYEQYF
14	TRBD2	TRBJ2-3	TRBV20-1	CSARRSLAADTQYF
15	NA	TRBJ2-1	TRBV3-1	CASSQFLVTYNEQFF
21	NA	TRBJ1-2	TRBV6-5	CASSYLGGRGRALILVDGYTF
17	TRBD2	TRBJ2-1	TRBV3-1	CASSQELSGGPWNEQFF
14	NA	TRBJ2-3	TRBV9	CASSHELVTDTQYF
14	NA	TRBJ2-7	TRBV5-1	CASSLGDWSYEQYF
13	NA	TRBJ2-7	TRBV29-1	CSVVGSLPYEQYF
19	NA	NA	TRBV27	CASRRVSVGTSLSYNEQYF
14	NA	TRBJ2-1	TRBV29-1	CSVGPYPSYNEQFF
13	NA	TRBJ2-2	TRBV4-2	CASRRPLTGELFF
13	NA	TRBJ1-1	TRBV20-1	CSVVGSTGTEAFF
15	NA	TRBJ2-5	TRBV28	CASSFLTGREYGQYF
14	NA	TRBJ2-5	TRBV20-1	CSAERSLGEETQYF
17	TRBD2	TRBJ2-1	TRBV3-1	CASSQGPGTSTSHEQFF
13	NA	TRBJ2-7	TRBV4-1	CASSQGPSASEYF
14	TRBD1	TRBJ2-7	TRBV10-3	CAISGTGGEYEQYF
14	NA	TRBJ1-6	TRBV12-3/TRBV12-4	CASSLGPENSPLHF
13	NA	TRBJ1-2	TRBV20-1	CSARGTQLYGYTF
17	NA	TRBJ2-7	TRBV11-2	CASSLLFWGPLSYEQYF
15	TRBD1	TRBJ1-4	TRBV29-1	CSVVPRTGPNEKLFF
15	TRBD1	TRBJ2-4	TRBV7-2	CASSPTTGGRSIQYF
16	TRBD1	TRBJ2-3	TRBV5-1	CASSLATGEGTDTQYF
17	NA	TRBJ2-1	TRBV14	CASSQDASRLTLNEQFF
17	NA	TRBJ2-1	TRBV21-1	CASSIRTGRRSYNEQFF
13	NA	TRBJ1-5	TRBV11-1	CASSFQRGQPQHF
13	TRBD2	TRBJ2-5	TRBV27	CASSWWEGETQYF
13	NA	TRBJ1-2	TRBV27	CASRVGDRYGYTF
15	TRBD1	TRBJ1-5	TRBV2	CASDRQGVSNQPQHF
16	NA	TRBJ2-2	TRBV27	CASSLRGGGYTGELFF
15	NA	TRBJ2-7	TRBV10-3	CAISEPLAGYNEQYF
18	TRBD2	TRBJ2-3	TRBV7-2	CASSPLTLAGGLTDTQYF
16	NA	TRBJ1-6	TRBV4-1	CASSQGRLGDNSPLHF
14	NA	TRBJ1-1	TRBV7-9	CASNQNRINTEAFF
17	TRBD2	TRBJ2-7	TRBV12-3/TRBV12-4	CASSLALRLAGGYEQYF
15	TRBD2	TRBJ2-7	TRBV10-3	CAISDPPSGYNEQYF